Below, 15 T cell receptor beta chains from the same sample are listed, as sequenced in a study of blood T cell repertoires in COVID-19. Clones were read by immunoSEQ multiplex PCR, and TCRdb kept only the in-frame ones, dropping some. The sample consists of about 240,000 clones, roughly 83% of them appearing once. Input material: peripheral blood. The receptors shown here come from a woman aged 80 or over with acute or convalescent COVID-19.

This rearrangement joins TRBV28 to TRBJ1-5; D possibly corresponds to TRBD1 (5 bases). V lost 8 bases to trimming and J lost 6 bases, with 5 bases between them. Germline CDR1 MDHEN, CDR2 SYDVKM. The CDR3 length is 10 residues. The chain's CDR3 is CASGAQPQHF. The CDR3 bases are TGTGCCAGCGGGGCTCAGCCCCAGCATTTT.

The chain carries TRBV19 and TRBJ2-1; 9 nucleotides match TRBD1. Looked up from germline, CDR1 is LNHDA and CDR2 is SQIVND (reference sequence). The junction had 6 bases not matched to a gene; V was cut back by 7 bases and J by 2 bases. The CDR3 has 15 amino acids. As DNA, the CDR3 is TGTGCCAGTAATCCCGGGACAGGGCCCTACAATGAGCAGTTCTTC. Its protein product is CASNPGTGPYNEQFF.

The chain combines TRBV10-3 with TRBJ1-5, with 8 nucleotides matching TRBD1. CDR3 length: 13 amino acids. Germline V lookup: CDR1 ENHRY, CDR2 SYGVKD. V dropped 6 bases and J dropped 5; count of bases not matched to a gene: 3. The CDR3 region has the DNA TGTGCCATCAGGGACAGGGCTGATCAGCCCCAGCATTTT. Encoded protein: CAIRDRADQPQHF.

The V call is TRBV4-1, the J call TRBJ1-4; 7 positions match TRBD1. This CDR3 contains 15 residues. V shed 1 base and J 7 bases; nucleotides not matched to a gene: 6. Germline CDR1 is MGHRA and CDR2 is YSYEKL. The DNA of the CDR3 is TGCGCCAGCAGCCAAGGTCCGGGACAGTTTGAAAAACTGTTTTTT. This encodes CASSQGPGQFEKLFF.

The chain has TRBV5-1 and TRBJ2-1; tentative D call: TRBD1 (5 bases). The germline CDR1 and CDR2 sequences are SGHRS and YFSETQ. The CDR3 consists of 12 residues. Trimming removed 8 bases at V and 1 base at J, with 7 bases between. The CDR3 coding sequence is TGCGCCAGTGCAGGGTCCTACAATGAGCAGTTCTTC. Translating gives CASAGSYNEQFF.

This chain joins TRBV9 and TRBJ1-4; D is undetermined. The CDR3 consists of 15 residues. Germline values: CDR1 SGDLS, CDR2 YYNGEE. The V and J ends lost 4 bases and 7 bases respectively, with 17 bases between them. As DNA, the CDR3 is TGTGCCAGCAGCAACACCCGGGGAGGCTCTGAAAAACTGTTTTTT. It yields the protein CASSNTRGGSEKLFF.

The V gene is TRBV5-1, the J gene TRBJ2-7, with D perhaps matching TRBD2 (5 bases). Germline CDR1 reads SGHRS; CDR2 reads YFSETQ. This CDR3 has 13 amino acids. Trimming left V 2 bases short and J 7 bases short, with 13 bases between. The CDR3 nucleotides read TGCGCCAGCAGCTTAACGGGCCGGGGAGAGCAGTACTTC. The encoded protein is CASSLTGRGEQYF.

The CDR3 here is CASSDSLGELFF. In nucleotides, the CDR3 is TGTGCCAGCAGCGACTCACTCGGGGAGCTGTTTTTT. V is TRBV9 and J is TRBJ2-2; D gene unclear. Germline CDR1 is SGDLS and CDR2 is YYNGEE. This CDR3 has 12 amino acids. V lost 3 bases and J lost 7, with 7 bases in between. Looking up the rest from reference TRBV9 and TRBJ2-2 gives the full variable domain: DSGVTQTPKHLITATGQRVTLRCSPRSGDLSVYWYQQSLDQGLQFLIQYYNGEERAKGNILERFSAQQFPDLHSELNLSSLELGDSALYFCASSDSLGELFFGEGSRLTVL.

This clone was seen just once. The V and J genes are TRBV7-2 and TRBJ2-1, with 11 bases that match TRBD2. This CDR3 has 16 residues. Per the germline V gene, CDR1 is SGHTA and CDR2 is FQGNSA. Trimming removed 5 bases from V and 4 bases from J; junction bases left unmatched: 7. The CDR3 reads CASSLGLAAHYNEQFF. The DNA for the CDR3 is TGTGCCAGCAGCCTGGGACTAGCGGCCCATTACAATGAGCAGTTCTTC.

This clone has only a few counts. The chain couples TRBV5-4 to TRBJ2-7; a weak D match, TRBD1 (8 bases). This CDR3 comprises 15 residues. Germline V gene data show CDR1 as SGHNT and CDR2 as YYREEE (reference sequence). Trimming stripped 2 bases from V and 3 bases from J, with 15 bases between. CDR3 sequence reads: CASSLQQGGNYEQYF. CDR3 DNA sequence: TGTGCCAGCAGCTTACAACAGGGGGGGAACTACGAGCAGTACTTC.

The chain uses TRBV28 and TRBJ1-1; TRBD1 might be the D (6 bases). The V end lost 7 bases, the J end lost 6 bases, and 18 bases lay between the germline ends. From germline, CDR1 is MDHEN and CDR2 SYDVKM. The CDR3 has 14 residues. The CDR3 loop reads CASIGPPGVPEAFF. The CDR3 region has the DNA TGTGCCAGCATCGGCCCACCAGGGGTTCCTGAAGCTTTCTTT.

This chain joins TRBV28 and TRBJ1-5, with TRBD1 matching over 11 bases. J gave up 6 bases and V 4 bases, and 5 bases lay outside the gene matches. The CDR3 has 15 amino acids. The germline CDR1 and CDR2 sequences are MDHEN and SYDVKM. Here the CDR3 reads CASSSGQGGGQPQHF. CDR3 in DNA: TGTGCCAGCAGTTCGGGACAGGGGGGAGGTCAGCCCCAGCATTTT.

The chain recombines TRBV28 with TRBJ2-3, with 8 bases fitting TRBD2. This CDR3 comprises 12 residues. V shed 5 bases and J 10 bases; nucleotides not matched to a gene: 5. CDR1 MDHEN and CDR2 SYDVKM come from the germline V gene. The CDR3 here is CASSRFGRAQYF. In nucleotides, the CDR3 is TGTGCCAGCAGTAGATTCGGGAGGGCGCAGTATTTT.

In its sample, this clone was seen once. The chain employs TRBV12-3 or TRBV12-4 and TRBJ2-7, with 7 bases lining up with TRBD2. Trimming took 7 bases from V and 6 from J; bases not matched to a gene: 9. This CDR3 is built from 13 residues. The CDR3: CASTERGLSEQYF. The CDR3, as DNA: TGTGCCAGCACCGAGCGGGGTCTTAGCGAGCAGTACTTC.

This rearrangement joins TRBV20-1 to TRBJ2-1; D may match TRBD1 or TRBD2 (5 bases each). Germline-derived CDR1 and CDR2 are DFQATT and SNEGSKA (reference sequence). The CDR3 contains 15 residues. Trimming took off 3 bases at V and 8 bases at J, with 20 bases between the two ends. The CDR3 loop is CSASEGSSGFDEQFF. The CDR3 DNA follows: TGCAGTGCTAGTGAGGGGTCATCAGGGTTCGATGAGCAGTTCTTC.